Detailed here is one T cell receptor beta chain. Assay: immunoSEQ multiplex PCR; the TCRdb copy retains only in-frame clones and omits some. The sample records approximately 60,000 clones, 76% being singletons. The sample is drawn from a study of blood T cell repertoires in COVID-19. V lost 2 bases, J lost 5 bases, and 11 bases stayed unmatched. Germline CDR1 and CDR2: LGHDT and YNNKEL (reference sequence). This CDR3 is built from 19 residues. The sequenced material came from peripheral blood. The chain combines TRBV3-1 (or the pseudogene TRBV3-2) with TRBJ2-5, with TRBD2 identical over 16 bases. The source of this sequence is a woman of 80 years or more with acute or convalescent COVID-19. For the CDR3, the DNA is TGTGCCAGCAGCCAATTCGGGACTAGCGGGAGGGCCGGTCGGGAGACCCAGTACTTC. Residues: CASSQFGTSGRAGRETQYF.